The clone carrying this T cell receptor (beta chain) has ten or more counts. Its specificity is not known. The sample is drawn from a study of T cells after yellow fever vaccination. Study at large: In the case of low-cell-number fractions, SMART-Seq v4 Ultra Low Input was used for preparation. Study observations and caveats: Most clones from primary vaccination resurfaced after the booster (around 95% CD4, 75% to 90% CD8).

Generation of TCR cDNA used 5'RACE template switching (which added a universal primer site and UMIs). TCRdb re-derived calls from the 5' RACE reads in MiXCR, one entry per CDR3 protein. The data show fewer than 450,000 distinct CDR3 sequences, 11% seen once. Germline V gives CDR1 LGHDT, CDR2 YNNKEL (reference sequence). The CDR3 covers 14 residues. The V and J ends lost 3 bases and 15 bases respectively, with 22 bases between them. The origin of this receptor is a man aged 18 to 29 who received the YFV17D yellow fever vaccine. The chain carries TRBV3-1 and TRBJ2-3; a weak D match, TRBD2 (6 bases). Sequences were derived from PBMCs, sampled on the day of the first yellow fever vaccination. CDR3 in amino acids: CASSQVFRDSQFYF. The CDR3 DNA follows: TGTGCCAGCAGCCAGGTGTTCCGGGACTCCCAGTTTTATTTT.